The 4 T cell receptor beta chains below were found in one sample sequenced in a study of cytomegalovirus exposure and HLA in healthy donors. The PCR had 60 Vbeta and 13 Jbeta primers. Measured with immunoSEQ multiplex PCR; TCRdb has only the in-frame clones, and not every one. The table records around 130,000 clones, approximately 75% of them present only once. Sequenced input: PBMCs. All receptors derive from a woman between 40 and 55 years old in good health and CMV-seropositive.

This chain links TRBV5-6 with TRBJ1-1, with 7 bases matching TRBD1. Germline lookup yields CDR1 SGHDT and CDR2 YYEEEE. V shed 2 bases, J shed 1 base, and the junction held 5 bases outside the gene matches. This CDR3 comprises 15 residues. Here the CDR3 DNA reads TGTGCCAGCAGCTTTCTTGGGACAGCGAACACTGAAGCTTTCTTT. Its protein is CASSFLGTANTEAFF.

This clone appeared a few times. J is TRBJ2-7 and V is TRBV6-1; 7 bases fit TRBD1. CDR3 length: 13 amino acids. The V segment lost 6 bases and the J segment 2 bases; nucleotides outside the gene matches: 4. Germline V gene data show CDR1 as MNHNS and CDR2 as SASEGT. CDR3 in amino acids: CASSRDSTYEQYF. The CDR3, as DNA: TGTGCCAGCAGCCGGGACAGCACCTACGAGCAGTACTTC.

J is TRBJ2-7 and V is TRBV6-6, with 7 bases aligning to TRBD1. Looked up from germline, CDR1 is MNHNY and CDR2 is SVGAGI (reference sequence). This CDR3 has 14 amino acids. V lost 3 bases, J lost 6 bases, and 8 bases stayed unmatched. The CDR3 sequence is CASSYDRDGSEQYF. The CDR3 bases are TGTGCCAGCAGTTATGACAGGGACGGGTCCGAGCAGTACTTC.

This sequence joins TRBV27 and TRBJ2-2; 7 bases match TRBD1. The CDR3 length is 15 residues. Looked up from germline, CDR1 is MNHEY and CDR2 is SMNVEV (reference sequence). Germline trimming cut 7 bases from V and 7 bases from J; bases unmatched to any gene: 12. In nucleotides, the CDR3 is TGTGCCAGCACGAAGGGGGCGCGTATTGGCGGGGAGCTGTTTTTT. Protein sequence: CASTKGARIGGELFF.